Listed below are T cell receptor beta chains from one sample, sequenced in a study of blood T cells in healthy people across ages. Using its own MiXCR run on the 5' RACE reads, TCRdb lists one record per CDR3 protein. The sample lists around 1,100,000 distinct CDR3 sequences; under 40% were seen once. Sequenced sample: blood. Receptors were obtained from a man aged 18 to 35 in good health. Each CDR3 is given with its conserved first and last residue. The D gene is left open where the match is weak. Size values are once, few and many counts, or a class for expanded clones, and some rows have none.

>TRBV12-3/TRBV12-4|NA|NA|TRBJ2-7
CASSLLGGIEQYF
TGTGCCAGCAGTTTATTAGGTGGAATCGAGCAGTACTTC
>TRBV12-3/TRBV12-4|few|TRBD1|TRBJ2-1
CASSPRGQGRDEQFF
TGTGCCAGCAGCCCAAGGGGGCAGGGTAGGGATGAGCAGTTCTTC
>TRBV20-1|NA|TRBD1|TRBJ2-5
CSAKNRDREENEQYF
TGCAGTGCTAAAAACCGGGACAGGGAAGAGAATGAGCAGTACTTC
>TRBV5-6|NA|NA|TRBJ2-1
CASSIPTGTRGQFF
TGTGCCAGCAGCATACCAACCGGGACAAGGGGGCAGTTCTTC
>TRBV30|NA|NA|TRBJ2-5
CAWSGFVRNNEQYF
TGTGCCTGGAGTGGCTTCGTCCGGAACAATGAGCAGTACTTC
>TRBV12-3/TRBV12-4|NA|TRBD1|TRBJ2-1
CASSSAGTASYNEQFF
TGTGCCAGCAGTTCCGCTGGGACAGCTTCCTACAATGAGCAGTTCTTC
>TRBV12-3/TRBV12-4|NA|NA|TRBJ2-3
CASSLAKLPSTDMQYF
TGTGCCAGCAGTTTGGCAAAGCTCCCTAGCACAGATATGCAGTATTTT
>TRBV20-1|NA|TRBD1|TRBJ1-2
CSARGTARYGYTF
TGCAGTGCGAGAGGGACAGCCCGCTATGGCTACACCTTC
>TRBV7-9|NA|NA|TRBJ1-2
CASSLEAGQLNYGYTF
TGTGCCAGCAGCTTAGAGGCCGGACAGCTTAACTATGGCTACACCTTC
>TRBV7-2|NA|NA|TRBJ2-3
CASSTTAIGDTQYF
TGTGCCAGCAGCACCACGGCTATTGGAGATACGCAGTATTTT
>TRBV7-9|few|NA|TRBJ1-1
CASSDMTLGNTEAFF
TGTGCCAGCAGCGATATGACGCTTGGGAACACTGAAGCTTTCTTT
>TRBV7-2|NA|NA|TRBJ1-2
CASSLANEGKIYGYTF
TGTGCCAGCAGCTTAGCGAATGAGGGAAAGATCTATGGCTACACCTTC
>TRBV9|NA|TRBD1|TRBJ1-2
CASSAGTAHYGYTF
TGTGCCAGCAGCGCCGGGACAGCCCACTATGGCTACACCTTC
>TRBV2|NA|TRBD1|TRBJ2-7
CASSDNRDRGYEQYF
TGTGCCAGCAGTGACAACCGGGACAGGGGCTACGAGCAGTACTTC
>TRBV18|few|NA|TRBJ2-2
CASSPTGPNTGELFF
TGTGCCAGCTCACCTACGGGGCCGAACACCGGGGAGCTGTTTTTT
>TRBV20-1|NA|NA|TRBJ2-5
CSARDPQRETQYF
TGCAGTGCTAGAGACCCCCAGCGTGAGACCCAGTACTTC
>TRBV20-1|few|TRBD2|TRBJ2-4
CSAPLAGLAKNIQYF
TGCAGTGCTCCGCTAGCGGGGTTGGCCAAAAACATTCAGTACTTC
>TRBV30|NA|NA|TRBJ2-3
CAWISRTDTQYF
TGTGCCTGGATTAGCAGAACAGATACGCAGTATTTT
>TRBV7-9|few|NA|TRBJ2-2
CASSSNREKNTGELFF
TGTGCCAGCAGCTCCAACAGGGAGAAAAACACCGGGGAGCTGTTTTTT
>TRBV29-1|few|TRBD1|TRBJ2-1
CSVLDRGPYNEQFF
TGCAGCGTCCTAGACAGGGGGCCCTACAATGAGCAGTTCTTC